Following are 9 T cell receptor beta chains from one sample sequenced in a study of CD8 T cells in Susac syndrome. With random hexamers, reverse transcription was performed on about 0.5 to 1 ug of RNA. From the immunoSEQ multiplex PCR reads, TCRdb called clonotypes with MiXCR, one entry per CDR3 protein. The table shows roughly 110,000 distinct CDR3 sequences, with 85% to 95% occurring only once. Material for sequencing was CD4+ T cells from PBMCs. These receptors were collected from a human donor in good health.

This clonotype was found once. V gene TRBV18 combines with J gene TRBJ1-5; TRBD1 agrees at 7 bases. With V trimmed by 0 bases and J by 3 bases, 2 bases remained unmatched. The CDR3 runs to 15 residues. Germline values: CDR1 KGHSH, CDR2 LQKENI. The CDR3 protein is CASSPPGTVNQPQHF. DNA of the CDR3: TGTGCCAGCTCACCACCCGGGACAGTCAATCAGCCCCAGCATTTT.

This clonotype is a singleton in its sample. The chain is built from TRBV24-1 and TRBJ2-3, with 7 bases aligning to TRBD2. Germline V gene lookup returns CDR1 KGHDR and CDR2 SFDVKD. This CDR3 is 17 amino acids long. Trimming cost V 3 bases and J 0 bases; bases outside gene matches: 8. DNA for the CDR3: TGTGCCACCAGTGATACCCGGGGAGGGCACAGCACAGATACGCAGTATTTT. Translating gives CATSDTRGGHSTDTQYF.

V usage is TRBV23-1 and J usage is TRBJ1-6; no reliable D call. TRBV23-1 is an ORF, with its function uncertain. The CDR3 is made up of 16 amino acids. The V end lost 6 bases, the J end lost 3 bases, and 15 bases lay between the germline ends. The DNA for the CDR3 is TGCGCCAGCAGCCCCCGAGAGGAAGACTATAATTCACCCCTCCACTTT. This gives the protein CASSPREEDYNSPLHF.

This chain connects TRBV9 to TRBJ1-2; a weak D match, TRBD1 (5 bases). This CDR3 spans 14 amino acids. V lost 4 bases to trimming and J lost 2 bases, with 12 bases between them. Germline V lookup: CDR1 SGDLS, CDR2 YYNGEE. The CDR3 bases are TGTGCCAGCAGCCCCAGTACAGGAAACTATGGCTACACCTTC. Amino acid sequence: CASSPSTGNYGYTF.

In nucleotides, the CDR3 is TGTGCCAGCAGCTTGCCCGGACAGACCGAGCAGTACTTC. It yields the protein CASSLPGQTEQYF. The J gene is TRBJ2-7, the V gene TRBV5-6, with D maybe TRBD1 (6 bases). Between the trimmed V and J ends, which lost 1 base and 6 bases, there was a span of 11 bases. From germline, CDR1 is SGHDT and CDR2 YYEEEE. The length of the CDR3 is 13 residues.

The chain is built from TRBV7-9 and TRBJ2-7; D possibly corresponds to TRBD1 (5 bases). Germline-derived CDR1 and CDR2 are SEHNR and FQNEAQ (reference sequence). Trimming left V 5 bases short and J 2 bases short, with 7 bases between. The CDR3 is made up of 12 amino acids. DNA of the CDR3: TGTGCCAGCAGCCCGGACACCTACGAGCAGTACTTC. Protein sequence: CASSPDTYEQYF.

The V and J genes are TRBV19 and TRBJ1-1, with TRBD1 identical over 10 bases. Germline V gene sequence: CDR1 LNHDA, CDR2 SQIVND (reference sequence). The CDR3 runs to 14 residues. After removal of 8 bases from V and 5 bases from J, the junction contained 8 bases not matched to a gene. The chain's CDR3 is CASLDRGAGTEAFF. CDR3 coding DNA: TGTGCCAGTCTGGACAGGGGGGCAGGGACTGAAGCTTTCTTT.

The chain links TRBV7-3 to TRBJ2-3, with a weak D call TRBD2 (6 bases). The CDR3 runs to 15 residues. Germline CDR1 SGHTA, CDR2 FQGTGA. The V end lost 4 bases, the J end lost 0 bases, and 11 bases lay between the germline ends. The CDR3 DNA sequence: TGTGCCAGCAGCTCTTACGGGGGTAGCACAGATACGCAGTATTTT. It encodes CASSSYGGSTDTQYF.

This sequence joins TRBV10-3 and TRBJ1-1, with a possible D match to TRBD1 (5 bases). The V end lost 10 bases, the J end lost 6 bases, and 15 bases lay between the germline ends. CDR1 ENHRY and CDR2 SYGVKD come from the germline V gene. This CDR3 contains 12 residues. The CDR3 loop reads CATTAGIAEAFF. Written as DNA, the CDR3 is TGTGCCACAACGGCAGGGATTGCTGAAGCTTTCTTT.